These 9 T cell receptor beta chains came from one sample sequenced in a study of beta chain features in type 1 diabetes. Reverse transcription of all isolated RNA meant that expressed TCRB transcripts were sequenced. TCRdb's table, derived via immunoSEQ multiplex PCR, lists solely in-frame clones and lacks some. The sample consists of fewer than 900,000 clones, 17% of them appearing once. Sequencing was performed on naive CD4+ T cells from blood. The receptors stem from a woman between 18 and 29 years old in good health.

This clone was seen a few times. V is TRBV7-9 and J is TRBJ2-2; no clear D. Germline CDR1 SEHNR, CDR2 FQNEAQ (reference sequence). V lost 5 bases, J lost 6 bases, and 10 bases lay in between. The CDR3 has 13 residues. The CDR3 nucleotides read TGTGCCAGCAGCCCCTCAAGACCCGGGGAGCTGTTTTTT. The encoded protein is CASSPSRPGELFF. Full variable domain (missing parts from reference TRBV7-9 and TRBJ2-2): DTGVSQNPRHKITKRGQNVTFRCDPISEHNRLYWYRQTLGQGPEFLTYFQNEAQLEKSRLLSDRFSAERPKGSFSTLEIQRTEQGDSAMYLCASSPSRPGELFFGEGSRLTVL.

The gene calls are TRBV29-1 and TRBJ2-3; D gene uncertain. The CDR3 length is 12 residues. Germline V CDR1 and CDR2: SQVTM, ANQGSEA. Trimming removed 7 bases at V and 2 bases at J, with 10 bases between. The CDR3 DNA follows: TGCAGCGCCTCACCGAACACAGATACGCAGTATTTT. Translating it yields CSASPNTDTQYF.

The chain recombines TRBV10-3 with TRBJ2-1; 9 nucleotides align to TRBD1. Trimming cost V 6 bases and J 8 bases; bases outside gene matches: 8. The CDR3 totals 14 residues. Germline values: CDR1 ENHRY, CDR2 SYGVKD. CDR3 sequence reads: CAIREQGAADEQFF. CDR3 DNA: TGTGCCATCAGAGAACAGGGGGCGGCGGATGAGCAGTTCTTC.

The V gene is TRBV6-6, the J gene TRBJ2-7, with D unclear. Trimming removed 5 bases from V and 4 bases from J, with 6 bases in between. CDR3 length: 11 amino acids. Germline V gives CDR1 MNHNY, CDR2 SVGAGI (reference sequence). The DNA for the CDR3 is TGTGCCAGCAGTCAACATTACGAGCAGTACTTC. This translates into CASSQHYEQYF.

This clone was counted between two and nine times. This chain connects TRBV5-4 to TRBJ2-1; the D is unclear. Germline V lookup: CDR1 SGHNT, CDR2 YYREEE (reference sequence). The CDR3 is made up of 15 amino acids. The V and J ends lost 1 base and 0 bases respectively, with 8 bases between them. The DNA for the CDR3 is TGTGCCAGCAGCTTGAAATCGGCCTCCTACAATGAGCAGTTCTTC. Protein sequence: CASSLKSASYNEQFF.

The chain employs TRBV4-2 and TRBJ2-1, with D uncertain. Germline V gene data show CDR1 as LGHNA and CDR2 as YNFKEQ. The CDR3 has 13 residues. Trimming took off 1 base at V and 7 bases at J, with 8 bases between the two ends. The CDR3, as DNA: TGTGCCAGCAGCCAAGGCATAGCTAATGAGCAGTTCTTC. Protein product: CASSQGIANEQFF.

This sequence joins TRBV6-1 and TRBJ1-4, with D possibly TRBD1 on 5 matching bases. CDR1 and CDR2 from the germline V gene are MNHNS and SASEGT. This CDR3 is 15 amino acids long. The V gene lost 5 bases and the J gene lost 8 bases, with 18 bases spanning the gap. CDR3 sequence (DNA): TGTGCCAGCAGTACGCAGGGCGGGGTCGGGGAAAAACTGTTTTTT. Amino acids: CASSTQGGVGEKLFF.

At least ten counts were recorded for this clone. This chain connects TRBV21-1 to TRBJ2-1. TRBV21-1 counts as a pseudogene. The CDR3 totals 11 residues. The CDR3 DNA reads as TGTGCCAGCAGCAAACCGGGACCCCAGTTCTTC. Translation gives CASSKPGPQFF.

This clone has only a few counts. This chain uses TRBV11-2 with TRBJ2-7, with D perhaps matching TRBD1 (5 bases). V gave up 4 bases and J gave up 4 bases, with 14 bases separating them. The germline CDR1 and CDR2 sequences are SGHAT and FQNNGV. CDR3 length equals 14 residues. The CDR3 protein is CASSSLMGQYEQYF. In DNA form, the CDR3 reads TGTGCCAGCAGCTCCCTGATGGGGCAATACGAGCAGTACTTC.